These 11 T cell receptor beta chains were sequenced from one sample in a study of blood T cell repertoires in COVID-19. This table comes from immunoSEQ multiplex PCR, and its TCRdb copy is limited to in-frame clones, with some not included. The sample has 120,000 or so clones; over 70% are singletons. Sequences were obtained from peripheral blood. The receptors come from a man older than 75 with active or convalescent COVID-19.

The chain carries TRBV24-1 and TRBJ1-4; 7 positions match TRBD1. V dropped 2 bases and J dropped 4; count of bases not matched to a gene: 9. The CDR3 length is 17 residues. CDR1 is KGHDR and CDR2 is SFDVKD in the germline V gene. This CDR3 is CATSDSSGGTDNEKLFF. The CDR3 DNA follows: TGTGCCACCAGTGATTCTTCGGGTGGGACAGATAATGAAAAACTGTTTTTT.

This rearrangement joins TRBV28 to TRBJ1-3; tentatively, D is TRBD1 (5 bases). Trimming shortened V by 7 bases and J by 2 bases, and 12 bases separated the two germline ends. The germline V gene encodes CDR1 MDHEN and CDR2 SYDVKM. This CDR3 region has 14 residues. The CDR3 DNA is TGTGCCAGCATTGAACGGGGGGCTGGAAACACCATATATTTT. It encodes CASIERGAGNTIYF.

CDR3 nucleotide sequence: TGTGCCAGCAGCTTCCTTGGGCGAGACTATGGCTACACCTTC. Amino acids: CASSFLGRDYGYTF. This chain joins TRBV3-1 (or the pseudogene TRBV3-2) and TRBJ1-2; D remains ambiguous. Trimming took 5 bases from V and 3 from J, leaving 13 bases between them. Germline-derived CDR1 and CDR2 are LGHDT and YNNKEL (reference sequence). This CDR3 contains 14 residues.

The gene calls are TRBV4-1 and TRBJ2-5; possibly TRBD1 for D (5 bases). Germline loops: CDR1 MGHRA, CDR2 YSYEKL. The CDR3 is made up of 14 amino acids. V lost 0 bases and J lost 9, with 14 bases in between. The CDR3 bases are TGCGCCAGCAGCCAAGATGCCCAGCTAGGGGCCCAGTACTTC. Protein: CASSQDAQLGAQYF.

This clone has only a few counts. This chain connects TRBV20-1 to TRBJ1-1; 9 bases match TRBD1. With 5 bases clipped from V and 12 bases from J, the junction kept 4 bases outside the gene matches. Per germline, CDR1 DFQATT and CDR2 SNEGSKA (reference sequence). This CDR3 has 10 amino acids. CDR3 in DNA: TGCAGTGCTGGGGACAGGGTCCCTTTCTTT. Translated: CSAGDRVPFF.

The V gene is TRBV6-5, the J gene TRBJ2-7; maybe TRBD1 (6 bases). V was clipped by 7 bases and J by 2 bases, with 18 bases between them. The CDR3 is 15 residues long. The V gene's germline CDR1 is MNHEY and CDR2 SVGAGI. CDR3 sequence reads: CASTPFGGSPYEQYF. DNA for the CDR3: TGTGCCAGCACCCCTTTTGGGGGCAGTCCCTACGAGCAGTACTTC.

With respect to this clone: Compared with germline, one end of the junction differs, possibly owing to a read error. The CDR3 DNA reads as TGTGCCTGCAGTCCCCAGGGGGGTCGTCAGCCCCAGCATTTT. Translation: CACSPQGGRQPQHF. The rearrangement uses TRBV6-5 and TRBJ1-5, with 7 positions matching TRBD1. The germline V gene encodes CDR1 MNHEY and CDR2 SVGAGI. The CDR3 runs 14 residues.

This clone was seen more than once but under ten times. This chain's CDR3 is CASSYHPRSHYGYTF. The CDR3 coding sequence is TGTGCCAGCAGTTACCATCCTAGGTCCCACTATGGCTACACCTTC. The rearrangement joins TRBV6-5 to TRBJ1-2; the D is unclear. The germline V gene has CDR1 MNHEY and CDR2 SVGAGI. V lost 2 bases and J 3 bases, leaving 13 bases between the germline ends. CDR3 length: 15 amino acids.

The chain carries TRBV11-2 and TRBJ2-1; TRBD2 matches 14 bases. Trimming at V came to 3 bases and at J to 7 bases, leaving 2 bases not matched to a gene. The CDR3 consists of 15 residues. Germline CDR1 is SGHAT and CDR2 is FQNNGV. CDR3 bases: TGTGCCAGCAGCTTGACTAGCGGGGGGGCGAATGAGCAGTTCTTC. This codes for CASSLTSGGANEQFF.

As DNA, the CDR3 is TGTGCCACCAGTGATTACAGGGGAACTAGCACAGATACGCAGTATTTT. The encoded protein is CATSDYRGTSTDTQYF. This chain connects TRBV24-1 to TRBJ2-3; TRBD1 matches 7 bases. Germline loops: CDR1 KGHDR, CDR2 SFDVKD. V was clipped by 2 bases and J by 0 bases; unmatched bases: 4. The CDR3 totals 16 residues.

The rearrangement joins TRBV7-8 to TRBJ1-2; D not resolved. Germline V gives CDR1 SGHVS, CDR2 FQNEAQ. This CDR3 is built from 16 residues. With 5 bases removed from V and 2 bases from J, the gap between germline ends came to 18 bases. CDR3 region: CASSPRTGDENYGYTF. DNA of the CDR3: TGTGCCAGCAGCCCCCGGACCGGGGATGAAAACTATGGCTACACCTTC.